The 23 T cell receptor beta chains in this list originate from one sample, sequenced in a study of T cell responses to AZD1222 COVID-19 vaccine. TCRdb's copy holds only in-frame clones and misses some; the assay was immunoSEQ multiplex PCR. In the table there are some 100,000 clones, over 75% of which are singletons. Source: peripheral blood, taken on day 0 of AZD1222 vaccination. The origin of the receptors is an adult in good health.

This chain joins TRBV21-1 and TRBJ2-3; the D call of TRBD2 is as the table states it, not checked on the DNA. TRBV21-1 is assigned pseudogene status. The CDR3 contains 10 residues. Written as DNA, the CDR3 is TGTGCCAGCAGGTCTTATACGCAGTATTTT. Its protein is CASRSYTQYF.

The J gene is TRBJ2-3, the V gene TRBV28; D gene ambiguous. The CDR3 is made up of 18 amino acids. V dropped 6 bases and J dropped 2 bases, with 24 bases sitting between them. In germline, CDR1 is MDHEN, CDR2 SYDVKM. This CDR3 is CASSSGFLKIQDTDTQYF. CDR3 sequence (DNA): TGTGCCAGCAGCTCCGGGTTCCTTAAGATCCAAGACACAGATACGCAGTATTTT.

This clone was detected once. The chain joins TRBV15 to TRBJ2-5; 9 bases fit TRBD1. CDR3 length: 16 amino acids. With V trimmed by 1 base and J by 7 bases, 10 bases remained unmatched. Per germline, CDR1 LNHNV and CDR2 YYDKDF (reference sequence). The CDR3 protein is CATSRAGQGKTGTQYF. CDR3 nucleotide sequence: TGTGCCACCAGCAGAGCCGGACAGGGGAAGACAGGGACCCAGTACTTC.

V usage is TRBV11-2 and J usage is TRBJ2-7; 7 positions match TRBD2. The trim removed 5 bases at V and 0 bases at J, leaving 4 bases unmatched. Germline V gene data show CDR1 as SGHAT and CDR2 as FQNNGV. This CDR3 is built from 14 residues. The CDR3 DNA reads TGTGCCAGCAGCCCGGGACTACACTCCTACGAGCAGTACTTC. Its translation is CASSPGLHSYEQYF.

The V call is TRBV9, the J call TRBJ2-1; 8 nucleotides align to TRBD2. The V and J ends lost 4 bases and 7 bases, in that order; junction bases with no gene match: 13. The CDR3 runs to 16 residues. Germline CDR1 reads SGDLS; CDR2 reads YYNGEE. CDR3 protein: CASSSEAGVMGNEQFF. In DNA, the CDR3 is TGTGCCAGCAGCTCCGAAGCGGGAGTAATGGGGAATGAGCAGTTCTTC.

The J gene is TRBJ2-7, the V gene TRBV6-5; perhaps TRBD1 as D (5 bases). The CDR3 spans 13 residues. Deletions cut 6 bases from V and 5 bases from J, with 14 bases between. The germline V gene encodes CDR1 MNHEY and CDR2 SVGAGI. CDR3 in DNA: TGTGCCAGCAGGAGCCAGGGTTTACACGAGCAGTACTTC. It specifies CASRSQGLHEQYF.

The CDR3 DNA reads TGTGCCAGCACTCCCGGGACAGGGACGGAAAAACTGTTTTTT. Translating it yields CASTPGTGTEKLFF. V usage is TRBV7-2 and J usage is TRBJ1-4; 9 bases align to TRBD1. Germline V gene lookup returns CDR1 SGHTA and CDR2 FQGNSA. The trim removed 7 bases at V and 8 bases at J, leaving 8 bases unmatched. The CDR3 spans 14 residues.

V usage is TRBV19 and J usage is TRBJ2-1; D may be TRBD2 (6 bases). Germline values: CDR1 LNHDA, CDR2 SQIVND (reference sequence). This CDR3 region has 14 residues. V lost 6 bases and J 6 bases, leaving 15 bases between the germline ends. CDR3 nucleotides: TGTGCCAGTAGCATGGGACTTCTAGGCAATGAGCAGTTCTTC. It is translated as CASSMGLLGNEQFF.

The chain joins TRBV6-1 to TRBJ2-1; TRBD2 agrees at 10 bases. The V gene's germline CDR1 is MNHNS and CDR2 SASEGT. After removal of 4 bases from V and 2 bases from J, the junction contained 5 bases not matched to a gene. The CDR3 has 16 amino acids. The CDR3 DNA follows: TGTGCCAGCAGTGTAAGCGGGGGGGCCCCCTACAATGAGCAGTTCTTC. The encoded protein is CASSVSGGAPYNEQFF.

This sequence joins TRBV7-9 and TRBJ1-2; D gene ambiguous. Germline V gene lookup returns CDR1 SEHNR and CDR2 FQNEAQ (reference sequence). V was pared by 1 base and J by 8 bases, with 11 bases between. The CDR3 contains 13 residues. The CDR3 spells CASSLVSVDGYTF. The CDR3 DNA follows: TGTGCCAGCAGCTTAGTTTCAGTCGACGGCTACACCTTC.

The V and J genes are TRBV7-9 and TRBJ2-7; tentatively, D is TRBD2 (5 bases). Per germline, CDR1 SEHNR and CDR2 FQNEAQ (reference sequence). This CDR3 has 14 residues. V was trimmed by 0 bases and J by 7 bases, leaving 13 bases between them. Written as DNA, the CDR3 is TGTGCCAGCAGCTTAGCAGCGCCTCGGGATGAGCAGTACTTC. The encoded protein is CASSLAAPRDEQYF. The full variable domain, its missing parts supplied by reference TRBV7-9 and TRBJ2-7, is DTGVSQNPRHKITKRGQNVTFRCDPISEHNRLYWYRQTLGQGPEFLTYFQNEAQLEKSRLLSDRFSAERPKGSFSTLEIQRTEQGDSAMYLCASSLAAPRDEQYFGPGTRLTVT.

The chain's CDR3 is CASGLHTEAFF. Here the CDR3 DNA reads TGTGCTAGTGGTTTGCACACTGAAGCTTTCTTT. The genes are TRBV12-5 and TRBJ1-1; D unclear. Germline CDR1 reads LGHNT; CDR2 reads FRNRAP. Trimming pared 2 bases from V and 3 bases from J, leaving 1 base between. The CDR3 sequence is 11 residues long.

V usage is TRBV5-4 and J usage is TRBJ1-1; D remains unclear. The CDR3 consists of 15 residues. The V end lost 3 bases, the J end lost 0 bases, and 12 bases lay between the germline ends. Looked up from germline, CDR1 is SGHNT and CDR2 is YYREEE (reference sequence). This chain's CDR3 is CASSSAGRLNTEAFF. The CDR3 bases are TGTGCCAGCAGCTCCGCTGGACGGCTGAACACTGAAGCTTTCTTT.

The chain combines TRBV28 with TRBJ1-5, with TRBD1 as a possible D gene (6 bases). This CDR3 comprises 15 residues. Germline V gene sequence: CDR1 MDHEN, CDR2 SYDVKM. Trimming left V 10 bases short and J 0 bases short, with 16 bases between. This CDR3 reads CAIKLGHLSNQPQHF. The CDR3 nucleotides are TGTGCCATCAAGTTGGGACACCTTAGCAATCAGCCCCAGCATTTT.

The gene calls are TRBV5-6 and TRBJ1-2, with TRBD1 matching over 7 bases. The CDR3 consists of 13 residues. J lost 5 bases, V lost 6 bases, and 7 bases had no gene match. Looked up from germline, CDR1 is SGHDT and CDR2 is YYEEEE. CDR3 residues: CASIFGTEYGYTF. As DNA, the CDR3 is TGTGCCAGCATCTTCGGGACAGAATATGGCTACACCTTC. Full variable domain (outside the CDR3, taken from reference TRBV5-6 and TRBJ1-2): DAGVTQSPTHLIKTRGQQVTLRCSPKSGHDTVSWYQQALGQGPQFIFQYYEEEERQRGNFPDRFSGHQFPNYSSELNVNALLLGDSALYLCASIFGTEYGYTFGSGTRLTVV.

The chain recombines TRBV30 with TRBJ1-4; 8 nucleotides line up with TRBD1. V was pared by 4 bases and J by 3 bases, with 4 bases of the junction left unmatched. Germline CDR1 is GTSNPN and CDR2 is SVGIG (reference sequence). CDR3 length: 14 amino acids. In DNA, the CDR3 is TGTGCCTGGATGGGCAGGGGGCCTAATGAAAAACTGTTTTTT. This translates into CAWMGRGPNEKLFF.

V and J are TRBV19 and TRBJ1-6; tentatively, D is TRBD1 (5 bases). The CDR3 runs 16 residues. Trimming removed 2 bases from V and 7 bases from J, with 15 bases in between. CDR1 is LNHDA, CDR2 SQIVND, per germline (reference sequence). The CDR3 region is CASSITGRRMNSPLHF. CDR3 bases: TGTGCCAGTAGTATAACAGGCAGGAGGATGAATTCACCCCTCCACTTT.

A single count supports this clone. The chain is built from TRBV10-3 and TRBJ1-2, with a tentative D call TRBD1 (6 bases). Trimming pared 2 bases from V and 2 bases from J, leaving 6 bases between. The CDR3 contains 13 residues. Germline V lookup: CDR1 ENHRY, CDR2 SYGVKD. CDR3 sequence reads: CAISEGQNYGYTF. Here the CDR3 DNA reads TGTGCCATCAGTGAGGGACAGAACTATGGCTACACCTTC.

The genes are TRBV7-2 and TRBJ2-7; 7 bases align to TRBD2. Germline V gene data show CDR1 as SGHTA and CDR2 as FQGNSA. V lost 2 bases, J lost 3 bases, and 16 bases stayed unmatched. The CDR3 contains 18 residues. Written as DNA, the CDR3 is TGTGCCAGCAGCTTACCCCTAGCGGAGATATCCCCCGACTACGAGCAGTACTTC. Protein product: CASSLPLAEISPDYEQYF.

The V and J genes are TRBV6-1 and TRBJ1-2, with D perhaps TRBD1 (5 bases). CDR3 length: 13 residues. Germline values: CDR1 MNHNS, CDR2 SASEGT. Trimming cost V 2 bases and J 6 bases, with 10 bases left between them. DNA of the CDR3: TGTGCCAGCAGTGAACGCGGGGCCCATGGCTACACCTTC. Amino acids: CASSERGAHGYTF.

This chain uses TRBV18 with TRBJ1-1; perhaps TRBD1 as D (5 bases). Germline V gives CDR1 KGHSH, CDR2 LQKENI. The CDR3 has 15 amino acids. The V end was cut by 1 base, the J end by 5 bases, with 14 bases between. The CDR3 region has the DNA TGTGCCAGCTCACCACGAGGGACGGAGGGGACTGAAGCTTTCTTT. This encodes CASSPRGTEGTEAFF.

This chain links TRBV28 with TRBJ2-7, with D unresolved. The CDR3 has 12 residues. Germline loops: CDR1 MDHEN, CDR2 SYDVKM. V lost 6 bases, J lost 2 bases, and 8 bases lay in between. The CDR3 bases are TGTGCCAGCAGCCGTGACACCTACGAGCAGTACTTC. This encodes CASSRDTYEQYF.

The chain employs TRBV4-1 and TRBJ2-7; D is unresolved. Trimming took 0 bases from V and 5 from J, leaving 14 bases between them. Germline CDR1 and CDR2: MGHRA and YSYEKL. The CDR3 runs to 15 residues. CDR3 region: CASSQDLRRVDEQYF. CDR3 sequence (DNA): TGCGCCAGCAGCCAAGATTTACGTAGGGTAGACGAGCAGTACTTC.